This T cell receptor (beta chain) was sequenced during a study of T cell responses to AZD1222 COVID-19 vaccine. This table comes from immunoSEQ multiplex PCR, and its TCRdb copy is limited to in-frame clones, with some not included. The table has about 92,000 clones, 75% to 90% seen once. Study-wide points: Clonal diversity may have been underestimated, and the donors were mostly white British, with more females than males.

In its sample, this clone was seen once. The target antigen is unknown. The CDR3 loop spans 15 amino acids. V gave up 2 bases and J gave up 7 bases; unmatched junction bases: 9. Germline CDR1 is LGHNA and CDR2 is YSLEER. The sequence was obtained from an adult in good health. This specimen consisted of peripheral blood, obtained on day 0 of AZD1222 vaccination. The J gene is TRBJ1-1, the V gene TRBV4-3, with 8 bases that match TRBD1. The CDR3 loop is CASSQQGASLNEAFF. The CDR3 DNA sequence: TGCGCCAGCAGCCAACAGGGGGCTTCGTTGAATGAAGCTTTCTTT.